This passage covers 20 T cell receptor beta chains from one sample sequenced in a study of neurological immune-mediated disorders. A single record per CDR3 protein comes from TCRdb applying MiXCR to the 5' RACE reads. The sample carries approximately 44,000 distinct CDR3 sequences, 14% recorded once. Sequenced sample: CD4+ T cells from blood. Receptors were obtained from a woman aged 55-75 years with HTLV-1-associated myelopathy (HAM/TSP).

This clonotype was picked up many times. The J gene is TRBJ1-1, the V gene TRBV5-1; possibly TRBD1 for D (5 bases). The germline V gene encodes CDR1 SGHRS and CDR2 YFSETQ. The CDR3 contains 13 residues. V was cut by 2 bases and J by 4 bases, with 9 bases left in between. This CDR3 reads CASSLAGRTEAFF. The CDR3 bases are TGCGCCAGCAGCTTAGCAGGGCGCACTGAAGCTTTCTTT. Using reference TRBV5-1 and TRBJ1-1 for the parts outside the CDR3, the full variable domain is KAGVTQTPRYLIKTRGQQVTLSCSPISGHRSVSWYQQTPGQGLQFLFEYFSETQRNKGNFPGRFSGRQFSNSRSEMNVSTLELGDSALYLCASSLAGRTEAFFGQGTRLTVV.

Comment on this clonotype: Sequence at one end of the junction differs from germline and may be a read error. The chain employs TRBV5-1 and TRBJ1-5; D gene ambiguous. Germline CDR1 reads SGHRS; CDR2 reads YFSETQ. The CDR3 length is 17 residues. The CDR3 is CARSLSPKGFGNQPQHF. Here the CDR3 DNA reads TGCGCCAGAAGCTTGTCCCCGAAAGGTTTTGGAAATCAGCCCCAGCATTTT. Drawing the rest from reference TRBV5-1 and TRBJ1-5, the complete variable domain is KAGVTQTPRYLIKTRGQQVTLSCSPISGHRSVSWYQQTPGQGLQFLFEYFSETQRNKGNFPGRFSGRQFSNSRSEMNVSTLELGDSALYLCARSLSPKGFGNQPQHFGDGTRLSIL.

Ten or more counts support this clonotype. The chain carries TRBV5-1 and TRBJ2-5; 11 positions agree with TRBD2. Germline V gives CDR1 SGHRS, CDR2 YFSETQ. With V trimmed by 1 base and J by 1 base, 6 bases remained unmatched. The CDR3 totals 17 residues. The chain's CDR3 is CASSLSPGTSGQETQYF. CDR3 bases: TGCGCCAGCAGCTTGAGCCCCGGGACTAGCGGCCAAGAGACCCAGTACTTC.

This clonotype has a count of ten or more. The CDR3 loop reads CASSLRVPNYGYTF. The CDR3 DNA sequence: TGCGCCAGCAGCTTGAGGGTACCTAACTATGGCTACACCTTC. The V call is TRBV5-1, the J call TRBJ1-2; no definite D call. The CDR3 totals 14 residues. V gave up 1 base and J gave up 0 bases, with 7 bases separating them. Germline V gene lookup returns CDR1 SGHRS and CDR2 YFSETQ.

This clonotype was picked up many times. This rearrangement joins TRBV6-5 to TRBJ1-1; the D gene is possibly TRBD1 (5 bases). The CDR3 runs 13 residues. Per the germline V gene, CDR1 is MNHEY and CDR2 is SVGAGI. The V end was cut by 6 bases, the J end by 8 bases, with 16 bases between. The CDR3 coding sequence is TGTGCCAGCAGCCACGAAGGGACGAGGGAAGCTTTCTTT. Translation gives CASSHEGTREAFF.

This clonotype was seen ten or more times. The genes are TRBV30 and TRBJ2-7; 7 bases are a match to TRBD2. CDR1 and CDR2 (germline): GTSNPN, SVGIG (reference sequence). V lost 3 bases to trimming and J lost 0 bases; unmatched junction nucleotides: 8. The CDR3 covers 15 residues. DNA of the CDR3: TGTGCCTGGAGCAAGGCCGGGGGGACCTCCTACGAGCAGTACTTC. Its translation is CAWSKAGGTSYEQYF.

This clonotype was observed at least ten times. V gene TRBV20-1 combines with J gene TRBJ1-4, with 8 bases lining up with TRBD1. The V gene's germline CDR1 is DFQATT and CDR2 SNEGSKA (reference sequence). The CDR3 runs 14 residues. With V trimmed by 3 bases and J by 4 bases, 4 bases remained unmatched. The DNA of the CDR3 is TGCAGTGCTAGCCCGACAGGGGTTAATGAAAAACTGTTTTTT. It encodes CSASPTGVNEKLFF.

About this clonotype: Its ends do not fully match the called genes, so a read error is possible. The chain carries TRBV7-9 and TRBJ1-3; 7 positions agree with TRBD1. CDR1 and CDR2 (germline): SEHNR, FQNEAQ (reference sequence). CDR3 length: 15 amino acids. The chain's CDR3 is CTSSLGDSSGKTIYF. The CDR3 nucleotides read TGTACCAGCAGCTTAGGGGACAGCTCTGGAAAAACCATATATTTT.

Ten or more counts support this clonotype. V is TRBV5-1 and J is TRBJ2-3, with TRBD1 identical over 7 bases. Losses at the gene ends were 5 bases for V and 1 base for J; bases not matched to a gene: 4. Germline lookup yields CDR1 SGHRS and CDR2 YFSETQ. The CDR3 contains 14 residues. CDR3 sequence (DNA): TGCGCCAGCAGTCCCGACAGGGGCACAGATACGCAGTATTTT. Protein product: CASSPDRGTDTQYF.

V and J are TRBV3-1 and TRBJ2-7; perhaps D is TRBD1 or TRBD2 (5 bases each). Deletions cut 4 bases from V and 4 bases from J, with 17 bases between. CDR3 size: 15 residues. CDR1 is LGHDT and CDR2 is YNNKEL in the germline V gene (reference sequence). The DNA of the CDR3 is TGTGCCAGCAGCCCCGACGGGACGGAGACTTACGAGCAGTACTTC. The encoded protein is CASSPDGTETYEQYF.

This clonotype was observed many times. The chain recombines TRBV18 with TRBJ1-2; D is possibly TRBD1 (5 bases). This CDR3 has 13 amino acids. CDR1 is KGHSH, CDR2 LQKENI, per germline. The V gene lost 3 bases and the J gene lost 8 bases, with 13 bases spanning the gap. CDR3 nucleotide sequence: TGTGCCAGCTCACCGTCCGACAGCGGGGGCTACACCTTC. This translates into CASSPSDSGGYTF.

V and J are TRBV14 and TRBJ1-1; TRBD1 is a possible D gene (6 bases). The CDR3 runs to 16 residues. V was clipped by 1 base and J by 0 bases, with 12 bases between them. CDR1 SGHDN and CDR2 FVKESK come from the germline V gene. The CDR3 reads CASSQGGARMNTEAFF. As DNA, the CDR3 is TGTGCCAGCAGCCAAGGGGGGGCTAGGATGAACACTGAAGCTTTCTTT.

This clonotype has ten or more counts. The rearrangement uses TRBV10-2 and TRBJ2-7; D is uncertain. The CDR3 spans 15 residues. Trimming left V 3 bases short and J 0 bases short, with 12 bases between. Looked up from germline, CDR1 is WSHSY and CDR2 is SAAADI. The CDR3 DNA is TGCGCCAGCAGTGATCGCTTTTCAAGCTCCTACGAGCAGTACTTC. Its translation: CASSDRFSSSYEQYF.

This clonotype was detected many times. CDR3 DNA sequence: TGCAGTGCTGGGGGCGGGCGGGGTGAAAAACTGTTTTTT. It specifies CSAGGGRGEKLFF. This chain joins TRBV20-1 and TRBJ1-4, with D perhaps TRBD1 (6 bases). V was clipped by 5 bases and J by 7 bases, with 14 bases between them. The germline V gene has CDR1 DFQATT and CDR2 SNEGSKA (reference sequence). The CDR3 sequence is 13 residues long.

In this sample, this clonotype turned up many times. The V gene is TRBV20-1, the J gene TRBJ2-2, with a tentative D call TRBD2 (7 bases). The CDR3 contains 15 residues. Germline CDR1 and CDR2: DFQATT and SNEGSKA (reference sequence). The germline V and J ends were trimmed by 6 bases and 3 bases, with 17 bases remaining between them. The CDR3 here is CSAPRAGAHTGELFF. For the CDR3, the DNA is TGCAGTGCCCCAAGGGCGGGGGCTCACACCGGGGAGCTGTTTTTT.

This clonotype was detected ten times or more. The chain uses TRBV5-6 and TRBJ2-7; maybe TRBD2 (5 bases). Trimming took 4 bases from V and 7 from J, leaving 21 bases between them. Germline CDR1 reads SGHDT; CDR2 reads YYEEEE. CDR3 size: 15 residues. In DNA, the CDR3 is TGTGCCAGCAGCCTCACGGGGTTGGTACTACAAGAGCAGTACTTC. Translation gives CASSLTGLVLQEQYF.

Note on this clonotype: Mismatch with germline at one junction end may stem from a read error. For the CDR3, the DNA is TGCAGTTCTAGCACTGGGACCGGGAGGGAGTATGGCTACACCTTC. Translation gives CSSSTGTGREYGYTF. V and J are TRBV20-1 and TRBJ1-2; possibly TRBD1 for D (5 bases). Germline-derived CDR1 and CDR2 are DFQATT and SNEGSKA (reference sequence). CDR3 length equals 15 residues.

This clonotype was detected ten times or more. This sequence joins TRBV5-1 and TRBJ2-3; TRBD2 matches at 11 bases. From germline, CDR1 is SGHRS and CDR2 YFSETQ. The CDR3 consists of 17 residues. Germline trimming cut 0 bases from V and 4 bases from J; bases unmatched to any gene: 7. The CDR3 DNA sequence: TGCGCCAGCAGCTTGGGCCCCGGGACTAGCGGTTCAGATACGCAGTATTTT. This gives the protein CASSLGPGTSGSDTQYF. Supplemented by reference TRBV5-1 and TRBJ2-3, the full variable domain reads KAGVTQTPRYLIKTRGQQVTLSCSPISGHRSVSWYQQTPGQGLQFLFEYFSETQRNKGNFPGRFSGRQFSNSRSEMNVSTLELGDSALYLCASSLGPGTSGSDTQYFGPGTRLTVL.

This clonotype was seen at least ten times. J is TRBJ2-1 and V is TRBV11-1; D is perhaps TRBD2 (6 bases). Germline V lookup: CDR1 SGHAT, CDR2 FQDESV (reference sequence). The ends were cut back, 2 bases at V and 0 bases at J, with 11 bases in the middle. The CDR3 contains 16 residues. CDR3 region: CASSLNGGDSYNEQFF. CDR3 coding DNA: TGTGCCAGCAGCTTAAACGGCGGGGACTCCTACAATGAGCAGTTCTTC.

The sample holds many counts of this clonotype. This sequence joins TRBV5-6 and TRBJ1-2; D is unclear. V lost 1 base, J lost 5 bases, and 3 bases lay in between. Germline values: CDR1 SGHDT, CDR2 YYEEEE. This CDR3 region has 11 residues. CDR3 coding DNA: TGTGCCAGCAGCTTGAAGTATGGCTACACCTTC. As protein: CASSLKYGYTF.